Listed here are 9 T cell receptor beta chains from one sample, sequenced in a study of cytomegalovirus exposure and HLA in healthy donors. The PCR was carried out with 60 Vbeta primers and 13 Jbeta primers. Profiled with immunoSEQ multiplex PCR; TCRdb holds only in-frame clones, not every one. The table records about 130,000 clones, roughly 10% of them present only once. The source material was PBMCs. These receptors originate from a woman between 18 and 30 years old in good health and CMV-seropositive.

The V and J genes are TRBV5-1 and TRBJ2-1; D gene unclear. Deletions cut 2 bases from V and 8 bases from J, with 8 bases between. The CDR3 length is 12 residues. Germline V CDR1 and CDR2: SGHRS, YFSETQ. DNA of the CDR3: TGCGCCAGCAGCTTTCTAGGAGATGAGCAGTTCTTC. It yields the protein CASSFLGDEQFF.

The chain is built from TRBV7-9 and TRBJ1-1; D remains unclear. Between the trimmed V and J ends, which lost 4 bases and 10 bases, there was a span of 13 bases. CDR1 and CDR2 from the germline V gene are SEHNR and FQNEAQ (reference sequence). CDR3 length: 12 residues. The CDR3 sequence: CASSSQREGAFF. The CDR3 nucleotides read TGTGCCAGCAGCTCACAGAGAGAGGGAGCTTTCTTT.

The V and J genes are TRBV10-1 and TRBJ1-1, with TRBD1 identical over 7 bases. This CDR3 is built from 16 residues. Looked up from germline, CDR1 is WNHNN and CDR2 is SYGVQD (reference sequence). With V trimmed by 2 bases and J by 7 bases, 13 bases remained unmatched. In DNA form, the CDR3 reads TGCGCCAGCAGTGAGGGTTGGGGCCGACGGGACAGTGAAGCTTTCTTT. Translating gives CASSEGWGRRDSEAFF.

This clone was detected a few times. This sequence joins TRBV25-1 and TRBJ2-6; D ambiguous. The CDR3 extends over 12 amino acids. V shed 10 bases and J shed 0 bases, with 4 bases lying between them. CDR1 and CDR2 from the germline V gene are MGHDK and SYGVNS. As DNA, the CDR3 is TGTGCCATCCACTCTGGGGCCAACGTCCTGACTTTC. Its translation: CAIHSGANVLTF.

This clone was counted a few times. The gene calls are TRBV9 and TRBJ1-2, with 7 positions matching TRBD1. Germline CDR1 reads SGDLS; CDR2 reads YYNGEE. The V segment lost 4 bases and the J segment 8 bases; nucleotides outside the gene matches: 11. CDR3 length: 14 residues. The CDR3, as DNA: TGTGCCAGCAGCTCTACAGGGGCCCCTGGGGGCTACACCTTC. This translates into CASSSTGAPGGYTF.

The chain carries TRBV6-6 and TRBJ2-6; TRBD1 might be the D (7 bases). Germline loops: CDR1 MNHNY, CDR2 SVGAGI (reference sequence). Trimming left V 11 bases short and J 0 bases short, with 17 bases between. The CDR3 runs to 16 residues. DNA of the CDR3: TGTGCCTCCGGGGCGGGACAGCTCTCTGGGGCCAACGTCCTGACTTTC. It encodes CASGAGQLSGANVLTF.

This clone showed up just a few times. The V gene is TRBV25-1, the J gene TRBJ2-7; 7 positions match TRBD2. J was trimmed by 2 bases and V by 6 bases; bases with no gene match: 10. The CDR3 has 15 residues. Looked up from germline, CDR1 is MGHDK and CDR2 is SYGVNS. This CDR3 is CASSSGLVGAYEQYF. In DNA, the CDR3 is TGTGCCAGCAGCAGTGGACTAGTGGGGGCCTACGAGCAGTACTTC.

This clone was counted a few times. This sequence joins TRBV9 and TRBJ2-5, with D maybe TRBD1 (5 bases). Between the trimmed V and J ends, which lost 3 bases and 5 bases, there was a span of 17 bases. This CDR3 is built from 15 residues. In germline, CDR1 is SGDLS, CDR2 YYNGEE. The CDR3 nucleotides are TGTGCCAGCAGCGCGACAGTCTTTCGTGGGGAGACCCAGTACTTC. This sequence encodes CASSATVFRGETQYF.

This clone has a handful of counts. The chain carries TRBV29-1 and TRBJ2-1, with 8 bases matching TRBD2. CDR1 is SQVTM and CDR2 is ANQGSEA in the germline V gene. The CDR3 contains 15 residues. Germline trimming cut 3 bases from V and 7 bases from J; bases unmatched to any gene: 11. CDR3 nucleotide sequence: TGCAGCGTTGATCTAAGCGGGAGAGGGGCGAATGAGCAGTTCTTC. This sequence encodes CSVDLSGRGANEQFF.